These 19 T cell receptor beta chains came from one sample sequenced in a study of blood T cell repertoires in COVID-19. Some clones are missing from TCRdb's copy, which holds only in-frame ones; the method was immunoSEQ multiplex PCR. The sample has about 250,000 clones, about 88% seen once. The sample consisted of PBMCs or T cells enriched from blood (not recorded which). The receptors were sampled from a woman in her forties or fifties who had been exposed to COVID-19.

The V and J genes are TRBV14 and TRBJ1-3; weak D call: TRBD1 (6 bases). This CDR3 is 14 amino acids long. Germline V gene lookup returns CDR1 SGHDN and CDR2 FVKESK. V dropped 6 bases and J dropped 2 bases, with 11 bases sitting between them. The CDR3 coding sequence is TGTGCCAGCAGGCCGACAGGTCCTGGAAACACCATATATTTT. Residues: CASRPTGPGNTIYF.

The V call is TRBV27, the J call TRBJ1-5; tentatively, D is TRBD1 (5 bases). Trimming pared 8 bases from V and 7 bases from J, leaving 15 bases between. This CDR3 region has 13 residues. Germline CDR1 reads MNHEY; CDR2 reads SMNVEV (reference sequence). The CDR3 DNA sequence: TGTGCCAGCGGGTTCGGGGGGAACCAGCCCCAGCATTTT. It is translated as CASGFGGNQPQHF.

The chain has TRBV27 and TRBJ2-5; 8 nucleotides align to TRBD2. V dropped 10 bases and J dropped 3; count of bases not matched to a gene: 7. The CDR3 length is 13 residues. Germline V gene data show CDR1 as MNHEY and CDR2 as SMNVEV (reference sequence). DNA of the CDR3: TGTGCCATCGTAGCGGGGTTGGAAGAGACCCAGTACTTC. Translation gives CAIVAGLEETQYF.

The V call is TRBV6-5, the J call TRBJ1-5; TRBD1 matches 9 bases. Germline values: CDR1 MNHEY, CDR2 SVGAGI. CDR3 length: 13 amino acids. The J segment lost 7 bases and the V segment lost 2 bases, leaving 0 bases of the junction unmatched. Here the CDR3 reads CASSYDRGQPQHF. Here the CDR3 DNA reads TGTGCCAGCAGTTACGACAGGGGGCAGCCCCAGCATTTT.

The rearrangement uses TRBV10-1 and TRBJ2-1; TRBD1 might be the D (6 bases). The V end lost 2 bases, the J end lost 4 bases, and 15 bases lay between the germline ends. CDR1 and CDR2 (germline): WNHNN, SYGVQD (reference sequence). This CDR3 region has 16 residues. The CDR3 bases are TGCGCCAGCAGTGAGGAGGGCTCACAGGGATACAATGAGCAGTTCTTC. Translated: CASSEEGSQGYNEQFF.

This chain joins TRBV7-9 and TRBJ1-6; D call uncertain. Germline CDR1 is SEHNR and CDR2 is FQNEAQ (reference sequence). Between the trimmed V and J ends, which lost 4 bases and 7 bases, there was a span of 8 bases. This CDR3 has 13 amino acids. The CDR3 spells CASSSSRNSPLHF. Here the CDR3 DNA reads TGTGCCAGCAGCTCTTCCCGGAATTCACCCCTCCACTTT.

This clone was seen a single time. The J gene is TRBJ1-1, the V gene TRBV14; D may be TRBD1 (5 bases). The V end lost 4 bases, the J end lost 1 base, and 16 bases lay between the germline ends. This CDR3 comprises 16 residues. Germline CDR1 reads SGHDN; CDR2 reads FVKESK. CDR3 region: CASSLGLGLTNTEAFF. CDR3 sequence (DNA): TGTGCCAGCAGCCTTGGGTTGGGACTGACGAACACTGAAGCTTTCTTT.

V and J are TRBV29-1 and TRBJ1-1; possible D gene TRBD1, 5 bases. The CDR3 covers 13 residues. Per germline, CDR1 SQVTM and CDR2 ANQGSEA. V lost 5 bases and J 1 base, leaving 11 bases between the germline ends. The CDR3 sequence: CSVPEGWNTEAFF. CDR3 DNA sequence: TGCAGCGTTCCGGAGGGGTGGAACACTGAAGCTTTCTTT.

This clone occurred a few times. The chain carries TRBV5-6 and TRBJ1-1, with D possibly matching TRBD1 (5 bases). V lost 6 bases to trimming and J lost 10 bases, with 16 bases between them. CDR3 length: 12 residues. CDR1 and CDR2 (germline): SGHDT, YYEEEE. This chain's CDR3 is CASTSGGRGAFF. CDR3 in DNA: TGTGCCAGCACCTCCGGGGGTAGGGGAGCTTTCTTT.

The rearrangement links TRBV4-3 to TRBJ1-2; maybe TRBD1 (5 bases). This CDR3 contains 15 residues. Germline values: CDR1 LGHNA, CDR2 YSLEER. V gave up 5 bases and J gave up 6 bases, with 19 bases separating them. CDR3 sequence: CASSGLPGGVDGYTF. CDR3 sequence (DNA): TGCGCCAGCAGCGGCCTGCCGGGGGGGGTGGATGGCTACACCTTC.

This chain connects TRBV29-1 to TRBJ1-6, with D perhaps matching TRBD1 (5 bases). This CDR3 region has 14 residues. Germline CDR1 reads SQVTM; CDR2 reads ANQGSEA. Trimming shortened V by 6 bases and J by 8 bases, and 17 bases separated the two germline ends. The DNA of the CDR3 is TGCAGCGTCAGCGACGCCCCACAGGATTCACCCCTCCACTTT. This sequence encodes CSVSDAPQDSPLHF.

DNA for the CDR3: TGTGCCAGCAGCGACTCGGGGGGTTCCTCCTACAATGAGCAGTTCTTC. Its translation: CASSDSGGSSYNEQFF. The gene calls are TRBV28 and TRBJ2-1; 7 nucleotides agree with TRBD2. CDR3 length: 16 residues. After removal of 6 bases from V and 0 bases from J, the junction contained 8 bases not matched to a gene. Germline assignment: CDR1 MDHEN and CDR2 SYDVKM.

The CDR3 protein is CASLGGSTDTQYF. The CDR3 DNA reads TGTGCCAGTTTAGGGGGAAGCACAGATACGCAGTATTTT. The V and J genes are TRBV28 and TRBJ2-3; D may be TRBD1 (6 bases). The CDR3 length is 13 residues. V lost 9 bases and J lost 0, with 10 bases in between. In germline, CDR1 is MDHEN, CDR2 SYDVKM.

The chain carries TRBV4-3 and TRBJ2-7; 7 nucleotides agree with TRBD1. The V segment lost 3 bases and the J segment 4 bases; nucleotides outside the gene matches: 18. The CDR3 sequence is 18 residues long. Per germline, CDR1 LGHNA and CDR2 YSLEER. The DNA of the CDR3 is TGCGCCAGCAGCCAGGACCCAATAGGAACTACAGGGGTTTACGAGCAGTACTTC. Encoded protein: CASSQDPIGTTGVYEQYF.

CDR3: CASHYEQYF. Here the CDR3 DNA reads TGTGCCAGTCACTACGAGCAGTACTTC. V is TRBV27 and J is TRBJ2-7; D not certain. CDR1 and CDR2 (germline): MNHEY, SMNVEV (reference sequence). Trimming pared 9 bases from V and 3 bases from J, leaving 3 bases between. CDR3 length equals 9 residues.

In this sample, this clone turned up a few times. In DNA, the CDR3 is TGTGCTAGTGGTTGGGGAGGTGGGGCCGGGGAGCTGTTTTTT. The encoded protein is CASGWGGGAGELFF. The chain employs TRBV12-5 and TRBJ2-2, with D perhaps TRBD2 (6 bases). The ends were cut back, 4 bases at V and 6 bases at J, with 12 bases in the middle. Germline V gene lookup returns CDR1 LGHNT and CDR2 FRNRAP. This CDR3 comprises 14 residues. Looking up the rest from reference TRBV12-5 and TRBJ2-2 gives the full variable domain: DARVTQTPRHKVTEMGQEVTMRCQPILGHNTVFWYRQTMMQGLELLAYFRNRAPLDDSGMPKDRFSAEMPDATLATLKIQPSEPRDSAVYFCASGWGGGAGELFFGEGSRLTVL.

Only a few counts were recorded for this clone. The gene calls are TRBV11-2 and TRBJ2-7; tentative D call: TRBD2 (5 bases). This CDR3 is built from 16 residues. The V end was cut by 3 bases, the J end by 2 bases, with 17 bases between. Germline V gene data show CDR1 as SGHAT and CDR2 as FQNNGV. The CDR3 bases are TGTGCCAGCAGCTTGCTCGCAGGAGGTACCGCCTACGAGCAGTACTTC. It specifies CASSLLAGGTAYEQYF.

This rearrangement joins TRBV3-1 (or the pseudogene TRBV3-2) to TRBJ2-7, with a weak D call TRBD1 (6 bases). Germline-derived CDR1 and CDR2 are LGHDT and YNNKEL (reference sequence). The CDR3 totals 13 residues. With 5 bases removed from V and 3 bases from J, the gap between germline ends came to 11 bases. As DNA, the CDR3 is TGTGCCAGCAGCTCACGGACAGTCTACGAGCAGTACTTC. It translates to CASSSRTVYEQYF.

Of note for this clone: The same CDR3 also results from other DNA sequences found in this sample. The rearrangement joins TRBV7-9 to TRBJ1-3; D call uncertain. The CDR3 is made up of 16 amino acids. V lost 0 bases and J 0 bases, leaving 9 bases between the germline ends. Germline assignment: CDR1 SEHNR and CDR2 FQNEAQ (reference sequence). CDR3 loop: CASSLALGSSGNTIYF. In DNA form, the CDR3 reads TGTGCCAGCAGCTTAGCGCTCGGGAGCTCTGGAAACACCATATATTTT.